What follows are 27 T cell receptor beta chains derived from one specimen sequenced in a study of blood T cell repertoires in COVID-19. Using immunoSEQ multiplex PCR, the repertoire was profiled, and TCRdb retains in-frame clones only, with some absent. Of about 80,000 clones listed, 90% to 95% are singletons. The sequencing input was peripheral blood. These receptor sequences come from a woman aged 45-65 years in a cohort sampled during active COVID-19.

The V and J genes are TRBV11-1 and TRBJ2-1, with TRBD2 as a possible D gene (5 bases). Germline V gene data show CDR1 as SGHAT and CDR2 as FQDESV (reference sequence). CDR3 length: 14 amino acids. The V and J ends lost 3 bases and 1 base respectively, with 7 bases between them. The CDR3 nucleotides read TGTGCCAGCAGCTTTACGGGGTCCTACAATGAGCAGTTCTTC. Encoded protein: CASSFTGSYNEQFF.

This chain connects TRBV12-3 or TRBV12-4 to TRBJ1-1; no clear D gene. The CDR3 extends over 11 amino acids. The V gene lost 4 bases and the J gene lost 7 bases, with 7 bases spanning the gap. The DNA of the CDR3 is TGTGCCAGCAGTTCAGAAAATGAAGCTTTCTTT. Translating gives CASSSENEAFF.

This chain uses TRBV19 with TRBJ1-5; D unclear. The CDR3 sequence is 18 residues long. CDR1 is LNHDA and CDR2 is SQIVND in the germline V gene (reference sequence). With 5 bases removed from V and 5 bases from J, the gap between germline ends came to 25 bases. The CDR3 protein is CASSRMFGGRVSDQPQHF. The CDR3 coding sequence is TGTGCCAGTAGTCGGATGTTCGGAGGTAGGGTGTCGGATCAGCCCCAGCATTTT.

Concerning this clone itself: Other DNA variants within this sample encode the same CDR3. The gene calls are TRBV5-1 and TRBJ2-3; 14 positions match TRBD2. Germline CDR1 and CDR2: SGHRS and YFSETQ. Trimming at V came to 3 bases and at J to 5 bases, leaving 2 bases not matched to a gene. This CDR3 contains 15 residues. The CDR3 spells CASSSGLAGVDTQYF. The CDR3 bases are TGCGCCAGCAGCTCGGGACTAGCGGGAGTAGATACGCAGTATTTT.

The CDR3 is CASSVGSSGGANEQFF. DNA for the CDR3: TGTGCCAGCAGCGTGGGCTCTAGCGGGGGGGCCAATGAGCAGTTCTTC. V and J are TRBV11-3 and TRBJ2-1, with 12 bases lining up with TRBD2. This CDR3 comprises 16 residues. Germline lookup yields CDR1 SGHNT and CDR2 YENEEA. J lost 6 bases, V lost 5 bases, and 8 bases had no gene match.

The chain couples TRBV27 to TRBJ2-2; TRBD2 aligns across 8 bases. The V segment lost 2 bases and the J segment 10 bases; nucleotides outside the gene matches: 6. The CDR3 loop spans 14 amino acids. Per germline, CDR1 MNHEY and CDR2 SMNVEV (reference sequence). Here the CDR3 DNA reads TGTGCCAGCAGTTTAAAGCGGGGGAGTGTGGAGCTGTTTTTT. It encodes CASSLKRGSVELFF.

The rearrangement links TRBV30 to TRBJ2-7; 9 nucleotides align to TRBD1. The length of the CDR3 is 14 residues. The germline CDR1 and CDR2 sequences are GTSNPN and SVGIG (reference sequence). The V segment lost 3 bases and the J segment 2 bases; nucleotides outside the gene matches: 5. The CDR3 protein is CAWRWTGATYEQYF. The CDR3 coding sequence is TGTGCCTGGAGGTGGACAGGGGCCACCTACGAGCAGTACTTC.

The DNA of the CDR3 is TGTGCCAGCAGGAAACTAGCATTCGGCGGGGAGCTGTTTTTT. Residues: CASRKLAFGGELFF. This chain links TRBV2 with TRBJ2-2, with D maybe TRBD2 (6 bases). The V gene lost 6 bases and the J gene lost 7 bases, with 15 bases spanning the gap. The CDR3 spans 14 residues. Germline V CDR1 and CDR2: SNHLY, FYNNEI.

This chain connects TRBV19 to TRBJ2-7; 9 nucleotides agree with TRBD1. V was clipped by 3 bases and J by 1 base; unmatched bases: 7. The CDR3 length is 16 residues. From germline, CDR1 is LNHDA and CDR2 SQIVND (reference sequence). This CDR3 is CASSIIGTGSSYEQYF. The CDR3 DNA reads TGTGCCAGTAGTATTATTGGGACAGGGTCGTCCTACGAGCAGTACTTC. Using reference TRBV19 and TRBJ2-7 for the parts outside the CDR3, the full variable domain is DGGITQSPKYLFRKEGQNVTLSCEQNLNHDAMYWYRQDPGQGLRLIYYSQIVNDFQKGDIAEGYSVSREKKESFPLTVTSAQKNPTAFYLCASSIIGTGSSYEQYFGPGTRLTVT.

Concerning this clone: Relative to the germline gene, one junction end is altered; a read error may explain this. The rearrangement joins TRBV7-7 to TRBJ1-6, with 7 bases that match TRBD1. The length of the CDR3 is 18 residues. Germline assignment: CDR1 SSHAT and CDR2 FNYEAQ (reference sequence). The CDR3 here is CASSLDFPEDRTESPLHF. The DNA of the CDR3 is TGTGCTAGCAGCTTAGACTTCCCGGAGGACAGGACCGAATCACCCCTCCACTTT. Using reference TRBV7-7 and TRBJ1-6 for the parts outside the CDR3, the full variable domain is GAGVSQSPRYKVTKRGQDVTLRCDPISSHATLYWYQQALGQGPEFLTYFNYEAQPDKSGLPSDRFSAERPEGSISTLTIQRTEQRDSAMYRCASSLDFPEDRTESPLHFGNGTRLTVT.

The chain recombines TRBV7-6 with TRBJ2-7; TRBD2 might be the D (6 bases). Germline V gene lookup returns CDR1 SGHVS and CDR2 FNYEAQ. With 1 base removed from V and 3 bases from J, the gap between germline ends came to 10 bases. CDR3 size: 14 residues. The CDR3 loop is CASSLGDLSYEQYF. DNA for the CDR3: TGTGCCAGCAGCTTAGGGGACTTAAGCTACGAGCAGTACTTC.

In this sample, this clone turned up once. A junction end diverges from the germline sequence, so it may reflect a read error. The chain uses TRBV7-7 and TRBJ1-5, with TRBD1 matching 10 bases. CDR3 length: 18 residues. Germline V gene lookup returns CDR1 SSHAT and CDR2 FNYEAQ (reference sequence). The CDR3 is CASSPYGGDRGSNQPQHF. Here the CDR3 DNA reads TGTGCTAGCAGCCCTTATGGGGGGGACAGGGGAAGCAATCAGCCCCAGCATTTT.

V usage is TRBV11-2 and J usage is TRBJ2-5, with unresolved D. The CDR3 has 12 amino acids. With 9 bases removed from V and 5 bases from J, the gap between germline ends came to 13 bases. Germline CDR1 SGHAT, CDR2 FQNNGV. Here the CDR3 DNA reads TGTGCCAGTTCGAGTCGCGAGGAGACCCAGTACTTC. Translated, it gives CASSSREETQYF.

This clone was counted a single time. The V call is TRBV5-5, the J call TRBJ2-1, with 10 bases matching TRBD2. The CDR3 sequence is 15 residues long. The germline V gene encodes CDR1 SGHKS and CDR2 YYEKEE (reference sequence). The V segment lost 0 bases and the J segment 7 bases; nucleotides outside the gene matches: 4. CDR3 sequence: CASSLELAGDNEQFF. CDR3 DNA sequence: TGTGCCAGCAGCTTGGAGCTAGCGGGAGATAATGAGCAGTTCTTC.

The chain links TRBV4-2 to TRBJ2-3; no clear D. Per the germline V gene, CDR1 is LGHNA and CDR2 is YNFKEQ. This CDR3 contains 15 residues. V was shortened by 0 bases and J by 2 bases, with 9 bases between the two germline ends. This chain's CDR3 is CASSQDVAFTDTQYF. The CDR3 nucleotides are TGTGCCAGCAGCCAAGATGTAGCCTTCACAGATACGCAGTATTTT.

V and J are TRBV28 and TRBJ1-6, with D possibly TRBD1 on 6 matching bases. The V end lost 1 base, the J end lost 0 bases, and 10 bases lay between the germline ends. Germline V gene lookup returns CDR1 MDHEN and CDR2 SYDVKM. CDR3 size: 17 residues. This chain's CDR3 is CASSLLDRSSYNSPLHF. DNA of the CDR3: TGTGCCAGCAGTTTATTAGACAGGAGCTCCTATAATTCACCCCTCCACTTT.

The chain combines TRBV2 with TRBJ2-5; TRBD2 matches 11 bases. V was pared by 10 bases and J by 5 bases, with 12 bases of the junction left unmatched. The length of the CDR3 is 15 residues. Germline V CDR1 and CDR2: SNHLY, FYNNEI. DNA for the CDR3: TGTGCCACAACCATAGGACTAGCGGGTGGGGAGACCCAGTACTTC. Amino acid sequence: CATTIGLAGGETQYF.

The chain recombines TRBV6-1 with TRBJ2-3; D remains ambiguous. Per the germline V gene, CDR1 is MNHNS and CDR2 is SASEGT. Trimming took off 4 bases at V and 1 base at J, with 15 bases between the two ends. This CDR3 is 16 amino acids long. This CDR3 is CASSASHLTRTDTQYF. The CDR3, as DNA: TGTGCCAGCAGTGCCTCACACCTCACCCGCACAGATACGCAGTATTTT.

The chain links TRBV28 to TRBJ2-7; D unresolved. The CDR3 is made up of 13 amino acids. Deletions cut 9 bases from V and 2 bases from J, with 14 bases between. Germline lookup yields CDR1 MDHEN and CDR2 SYDVKM. DNA for the CDR3: TGTGCCAGTCACGGTCGATCTGCCTACGAGCAGTACTTC. Residues: CASHGRSAYEQYF. Variable domain in full (rest from reference TRBV28 and TRBJ2-7): DVKVTQSSRYLVKRTGEKVFLECVQDMDHENMFWYRQDPGLGLRLIYFSYDVKMKEKGDIPEGYSVSREKKERFSLILESASTNQTSMYLCASHGRSAYEQYFGPGTRLTVT.

The rearrangement joins TRBV5-4 to TRBJ2-6, with D tentatively TRBD2 (6 bases). The V end lost 4 bases, the J end lost 2 bases, and 16 bases lay between the germline ends. This CDR3 is built from 17 residues. CDR1 and CDR2 (germline): SGHNT, YYREEE (reference sequence). In DNA form, the CDR3 reads TGTGCCAGCAGCCTGGATGCGTCGGGGGCTGGGGCCAACGTCCTGACTTTC. It is translated as CASSLDASGAGANVLTF.

This clone was picked up a small number of times. The CDR3 DNA is TGTGCCAGCAGGTTGGGGACAGCTTATGGCTACACCTTC. Translating gives CASRLGTAYGYTF. The chain uses TRBV6-5 and TRBJ1-2; TRBD1 agrees at 7 bases. Trimming cost V 6 bases and J 5 bases; bases outside gene matches: 6. Germline V gene sequence: CDR1 MNHEY, CDR2 SVGAGI. CDR3 length equals 13 residues.

V and J are TRBV4-1 and TRBJ2-3; TRBD2 aligns across 12 bases. The CDR3 totals 17 residues. Germline V gives CDR1 MGHRA, CDR2 YSYEKL. V shed 5 bases and J 5 bases; nucleotides not matched to a gene: 11. The CDR3 sequence: CASSYSSSGGAGDTQYF. The CDR3 DNA follows: TGCGCCAGCAGCTACTCTTCTAGCGGGGGGGCCGGAGATACGCAGTATTTT.

V gene TRBV5-1 combines with J gene TRBJ2-7; TRBD2 matches 11 bases. The germline CDR1 and CDR2 sequences are SGHRS and YFSETQ. The CDR3 spans 13 residues. V trimming: 7 bases; J trimming: 3 bases; junction bases outside the gene matches: 3. CDR3 bases: TGCGCCAGCCAAGGACTAGCGGGCTACGAGCAGTACTTC. This encodes CASQGLAGYEQYF.

The chain combines TRBV5-1 with TRBJ1-1, with TRBD1 matching over 7 bases. Germline V gene lookup returns CDR1 SGHRS and CDR2 YFSETQ. The V and J ends lost 6 bases and 2 bases, in that order; junction bases with no gene match: 10. This CDR3 contains 15 residues. CDR3 loop: CASTPGQAINTEAFF. CDR3 sequence (DNA): TGCGCCAGCACTCCCGGACAGGCCATAAACACTGAAGCTTTCTTT.

The rearrangement joins TRBV11-2 to TRBJ1-1, with TRBD1 matching over 11 bases. The length of the CDR3 is 15 residues. Trimming removed 5 bases from V and 11 bases from J; junction bases left unmatched: 13. The germline V gene encodes CDR1 SGHAT and CDR2 FQNNGV. The CDR3 loop is CASSPFGDRGDWAFF. The DNA of the CDR3 is TGTGCCAGCAGCCCCTTTGGGGACAGGGGGGATTGGGCTTTCTTT.

J is TRBJ1-2 and V is TRBV7-9; maybe TRBD1 (5 bases). V gave up 1 base and J gave up 8 bases, with 17 bases separating them. There are 15 residues in the CDR3. CDR1 and CDR2 from the germline V gene are SEHNR and FQNEAQ (reference sequence). The CDR3, as DNA: TGTGCCAGCAGCTTAGACCAGGGAACCTGGCAGGGCTACACCTTC. This translates into CASSLDQGTWQGYTF.

The rearrangement joins TRBV6-5 to TRBJ1-3, with no clear D. Trimming removed 2 bases from V and 0 bases from J, with 11 bases in between. The CDR3 extends over 16 amino acids. Per the germline V gene, CDR1 is MNHEY and CDR2 is SVGAGI. CDR3 loop: CASSYGLQSSGNTIYF. The CDR3 DNA is TGTGCCAGCAGTTACGGACTACAGAGCTCTGGAAACACCATATATTTT.